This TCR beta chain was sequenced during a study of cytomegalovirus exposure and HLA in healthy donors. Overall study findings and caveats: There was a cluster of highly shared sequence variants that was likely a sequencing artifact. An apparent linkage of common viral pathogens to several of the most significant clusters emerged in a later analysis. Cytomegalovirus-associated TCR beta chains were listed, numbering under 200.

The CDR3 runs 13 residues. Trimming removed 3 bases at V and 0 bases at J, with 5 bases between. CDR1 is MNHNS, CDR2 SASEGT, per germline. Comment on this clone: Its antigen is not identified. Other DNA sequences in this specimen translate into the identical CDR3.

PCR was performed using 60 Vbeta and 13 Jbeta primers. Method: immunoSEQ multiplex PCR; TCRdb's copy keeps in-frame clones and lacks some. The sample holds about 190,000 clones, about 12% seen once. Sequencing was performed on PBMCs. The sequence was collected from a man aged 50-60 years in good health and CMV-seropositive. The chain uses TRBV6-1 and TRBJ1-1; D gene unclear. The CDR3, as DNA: TGTGCCAGCAGTGAGACACTGAACACTGAAGCTTTCTTT. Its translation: CASSETLNTEAFF.